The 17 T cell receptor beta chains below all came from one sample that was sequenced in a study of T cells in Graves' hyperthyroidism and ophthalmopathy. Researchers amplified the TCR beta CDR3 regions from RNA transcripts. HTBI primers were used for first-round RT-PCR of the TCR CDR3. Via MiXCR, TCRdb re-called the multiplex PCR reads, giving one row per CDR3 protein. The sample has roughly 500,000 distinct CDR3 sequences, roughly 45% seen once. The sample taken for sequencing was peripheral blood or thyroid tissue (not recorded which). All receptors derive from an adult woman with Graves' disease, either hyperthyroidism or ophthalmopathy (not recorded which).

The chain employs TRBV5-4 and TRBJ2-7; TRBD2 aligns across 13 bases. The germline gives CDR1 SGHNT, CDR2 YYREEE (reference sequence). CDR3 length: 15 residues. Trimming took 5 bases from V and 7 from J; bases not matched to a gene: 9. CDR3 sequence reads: CASSLLAGGPEEQYF. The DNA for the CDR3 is TGTGCCAGCAGTTTACTAGCGGGAGGGCCCGAGGAGCAGTACTTC.

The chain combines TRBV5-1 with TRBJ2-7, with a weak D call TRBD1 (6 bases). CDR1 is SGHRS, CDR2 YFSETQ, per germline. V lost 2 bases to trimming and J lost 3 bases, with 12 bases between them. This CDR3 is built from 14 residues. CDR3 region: CASSFQGMVYEQYF. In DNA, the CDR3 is TGCGCCAGCAGCTTCCAGGGGATGGTCTACGAGCAGTACTTC.

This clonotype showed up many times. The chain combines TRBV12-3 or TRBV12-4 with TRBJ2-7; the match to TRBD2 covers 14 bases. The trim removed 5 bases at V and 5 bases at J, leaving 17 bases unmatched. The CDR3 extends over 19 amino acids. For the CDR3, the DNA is TGTGCCAGCAGTCTCACTCTGACTAGCGGGAGGGTTATGGGCCACGAGCAGTACTTC. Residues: CASSLTLTSGRVMGHEQYF.

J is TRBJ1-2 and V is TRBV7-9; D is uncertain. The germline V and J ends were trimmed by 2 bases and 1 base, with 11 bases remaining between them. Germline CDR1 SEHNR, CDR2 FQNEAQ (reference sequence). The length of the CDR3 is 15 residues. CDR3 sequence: CASSLSSAGNYGYTF. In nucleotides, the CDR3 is TGTGCCAGCAGCTTAAGTTCAGCGGGTAACTATGGCTACACCTTC.

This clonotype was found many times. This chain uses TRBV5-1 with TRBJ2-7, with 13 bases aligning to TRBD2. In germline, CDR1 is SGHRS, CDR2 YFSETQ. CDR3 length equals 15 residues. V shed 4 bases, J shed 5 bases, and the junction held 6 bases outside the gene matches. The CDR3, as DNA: TGCGCCAGCAGCCCTAGGACTAGCGGGAGTAACGAGCAGTACTTC. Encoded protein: CASSPRTSGSNEQYF.

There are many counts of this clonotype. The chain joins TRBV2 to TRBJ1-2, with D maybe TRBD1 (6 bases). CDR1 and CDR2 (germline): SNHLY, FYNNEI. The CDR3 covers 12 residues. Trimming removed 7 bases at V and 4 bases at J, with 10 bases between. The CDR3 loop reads CASIGQSYGYTF. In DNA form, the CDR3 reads TGTGCCAGCATAGGACAGTCCTATGGCTACACCTTC. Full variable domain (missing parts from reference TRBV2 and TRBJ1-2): EPEVTQTPSHQVTQMGQEVILRCVPISNHLYFYWYRQILGQKVEFLVSFYNNEISEKSEIFDDQFSVERPDGSNFTLKIRSTKLEDSAMYFCASIGQSYGYTFGSGTRLTVV.

DNA of the CDR3: TGTGCCAGCAGAGAGGGGCAGGTGCGGTCTGGGGCCAACGTCCTGACTTTC. Translated: CASREGQVRSGANVLTF. The chain recombines TRBV2 with TRBJ2-6; the D call may be TRBD1 or TRBD2 (5 bases each). The ends were cut back, 6 bases at V and 1 base at J, with 16 bases in the middle. Germline CDR1 reads SNHLY; CDR2 reads FYNNEI. The CDR3 loop spans 17 amino acids.

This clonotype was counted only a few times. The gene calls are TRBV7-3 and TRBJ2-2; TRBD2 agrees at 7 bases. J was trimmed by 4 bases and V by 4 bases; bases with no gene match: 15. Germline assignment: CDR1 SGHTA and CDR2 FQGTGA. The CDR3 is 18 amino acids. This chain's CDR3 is CASSSPGLRTISTGELFF. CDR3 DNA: TGTGCCAGCAGCTCCCCGGGACTACGGACCATATCCACCGGGGAGCTGTTTTTT.

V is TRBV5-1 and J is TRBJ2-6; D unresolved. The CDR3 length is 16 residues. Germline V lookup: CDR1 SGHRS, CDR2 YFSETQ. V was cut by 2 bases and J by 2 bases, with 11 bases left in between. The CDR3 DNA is TGCGCCAGCAGCTTACCCCAGAATCCTGGGGCCAACGTCCTGACTTTC. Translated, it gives CASSLPQNPGANVLTF.

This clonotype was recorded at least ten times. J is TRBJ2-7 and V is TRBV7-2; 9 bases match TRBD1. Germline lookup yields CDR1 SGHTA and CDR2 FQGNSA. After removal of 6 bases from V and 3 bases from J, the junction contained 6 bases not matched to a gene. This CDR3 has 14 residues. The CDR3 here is CASSRTGVHYEQYF. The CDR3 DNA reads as TGTGCCAGCAGTCGGACAGGGGTTCACTACGAGCAGTACTTC.

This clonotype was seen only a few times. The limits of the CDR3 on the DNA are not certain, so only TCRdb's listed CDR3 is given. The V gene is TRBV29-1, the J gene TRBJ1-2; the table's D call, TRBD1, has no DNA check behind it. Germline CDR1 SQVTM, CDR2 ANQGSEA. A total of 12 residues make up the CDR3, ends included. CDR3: CSVGIGAAGNTF.

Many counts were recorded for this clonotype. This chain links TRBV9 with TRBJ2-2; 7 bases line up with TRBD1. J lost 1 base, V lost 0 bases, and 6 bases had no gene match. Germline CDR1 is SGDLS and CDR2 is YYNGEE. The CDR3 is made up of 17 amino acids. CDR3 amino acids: CASSVDRGPLNTGELFF. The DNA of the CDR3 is TGTGCCAGCAGCGTAGACAGGGGTCCCTTGAACACCGGGGAGCTGTTTTTT.

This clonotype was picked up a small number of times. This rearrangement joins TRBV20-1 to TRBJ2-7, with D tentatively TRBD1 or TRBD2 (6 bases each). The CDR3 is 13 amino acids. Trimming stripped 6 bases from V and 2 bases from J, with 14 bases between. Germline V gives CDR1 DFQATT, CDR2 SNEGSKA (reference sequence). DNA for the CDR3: TGCAGTGCCGGGGGCTACCGGCCCTACGAGCAGTACTTC. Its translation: CSAGGYRPYEQYF.

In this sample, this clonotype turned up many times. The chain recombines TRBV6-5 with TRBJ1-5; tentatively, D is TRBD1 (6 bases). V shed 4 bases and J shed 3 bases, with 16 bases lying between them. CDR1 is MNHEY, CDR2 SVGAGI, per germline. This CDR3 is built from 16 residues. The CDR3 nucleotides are TGTGCCAGCAGTTTCAGACAGGTGACCGTCAATCAGCCCCAGCATTTT. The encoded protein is CASSFRQVTVNQPQHF.

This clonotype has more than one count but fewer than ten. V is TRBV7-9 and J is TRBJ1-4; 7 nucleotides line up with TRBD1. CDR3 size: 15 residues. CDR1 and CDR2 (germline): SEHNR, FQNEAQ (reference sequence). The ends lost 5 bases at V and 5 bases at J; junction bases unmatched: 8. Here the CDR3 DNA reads TGTGCCAGCAGCCTCGGGTTACAGGGGAATGAAAAACTGTTTTTT. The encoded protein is CASSLGLQGNEKLFF.

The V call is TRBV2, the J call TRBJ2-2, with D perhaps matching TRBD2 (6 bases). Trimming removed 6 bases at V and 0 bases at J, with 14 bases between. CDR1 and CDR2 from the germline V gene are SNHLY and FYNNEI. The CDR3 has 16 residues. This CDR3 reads CASRSERGSNTGELFF. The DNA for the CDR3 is TGTGCCAGCAGATCCGAACGGGGGTCGAACACCGGGGAGCTGTTTTTT.

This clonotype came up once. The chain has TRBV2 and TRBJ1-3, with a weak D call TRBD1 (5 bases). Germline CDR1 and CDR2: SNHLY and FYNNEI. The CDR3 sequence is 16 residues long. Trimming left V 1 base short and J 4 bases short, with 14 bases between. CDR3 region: CASSEGGIGSGNTIYF. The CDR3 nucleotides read TGTGCCAGCAGTGAAGGGGGGATAGGGAGCGGAAACACCATATATTTT.